The 27 T cell receptor beta chains below come from one sample, sequenced in a study of CD8 T cell repertoires and HIV-1 epitope variants. Method: immunoSEQ multiplex PCR; TCRdb's copy keeps in-frame clones and lacks some. Here the sample spans approximately 90,000 clones, more than 65% being singletons. Sequencing was performed on uncultured baseline CD8+ T cells from peripheral blood mononuclear cells (PBMCs). These receptors were taken from a male donor with HIV.

V gene TRBV19 combines with J gene TRBJ1-2, with 8 bases matching TRBD1. The junction had 4 bases not matched to a gene; V was cut back by 4 bases and J by 0 bases. Germline V CDR1 and CDR2: LNHDA, SQIVND (reference sequence). The CDR3 is made up of 15 amino acids. CDR3 nucleotides: TGTGCCAGTAGTAGAGACAGGGGAACTAACTATGGCTACACCTTC. It encodes CASSRDRGTNYGYTF.

This clone was observed a few times. The chain combines TRBV28 with TRBJ1-2; possible D gene TRBD1, 6 bases. Trimming pared 6 bases from V and 6 bases from J, leaving 17 bases between. The CDR3 is 14 residues long. The germline gives CDR1 MDHEN, CDR2 SYDVKM. The CDR3 DNA is TGTGCCAGCAGAGAACTCAGGGGCTACAATGGCTACACCTTC. Its protein product is CASRELRGYNGYTF.

The V call is TRBV28, the J call TRBJ2-7; 7 nucleotides align to TRBD1. This CDR3 comprises 15 residues. With V trimmed by 8 bases and J by 6 bases, 16 bases remained unmatched. Germline CDR1 reads MDHEN; CDR2 reads SYDVKM. CDR3 residues: CASRRPGQPRREQYF. The CDR3 DNA reads as TGTGCCAGCCGGCGGCCGGGACAGCCGAGACGCGAGCAGTACTTC.

The genes are TRBV29-1 and TRBJ2-6; unclear D gene. The CDR3 length is 14 residues. CDR1 and CDR2 from the germline V gene are SQVTM and ANQGSEA. V was clipped by 5 bases and J by 0 bases, with 8 bases between them. The CDR3 DNA reads as TGCAGCGTTCATGGAGACTCTGGGGCCAACGTCCTGACTTTC. Residues: CSVHGDSGANVLTF.

In DNA form, the CDR3 reads TGTGCCAGCAGCTTAGCAACAGGGGGCACTTATAGCAATCAGCCCCAGCATTTT. This codes for CASSLATGGTYSNQPQHF. This chain connects TRBV7-8 to TRBJ1-5, with 9 bases that match TRBD1. CDR3 length: 18 residues. V lost 0 bases, J lost 0 bases, and 6 bases stayed unmatched. The V gene's germline CDR1 is SGHVS and CDR2 FQNEAQ. Based on the CDR3 plus reference TRBV7-8 and TRBJ1-5, the full variable domain is GAGVSQSPRYKVAKRGQDVALRCDPISGHVSLFWYQQALGQGPEFLTYFQNEAQLDKSGLPSDRFFAERPEGSVSTLKIQRTQQEDSAVYLCASSLATGGTYSNQPQHFGDGTRLSIL.

This sequence joins TRBV7-9 and TRBJ2-1, with 8 bases matching TRBD2. There are 17 residues in the CDR3. V dropped 4 bases and J dropped 7; count of bases not matched to a gene: 15. CDR1 SEHNR and CDR2 FQNEAQ come from the germline V gene (reference sequence). The CDR3 DNA sequence: TGTGCCAGCAGCTCCCGGGGAGGGATGCCGGGGGGGAATGAGCAGTTCTTC. The encoded protein is CASSSRGGMPGGNEQFF.

The V and J genes are TRBV5-4 and TRBJ2-2; D not resolved. This CDR3 has 13 amino acids. Deletions cut 3 bases from V and 6 bases from J, with 9 bases between. Per germline, CDR1 SGHNT and CDR2 YYREEE (reference sequence). The DNA for the CDR3 is TGTGCCAGCAGCTACAGACTTTCCGGGGAGCTGTTTTTT. It encodes CASSYRLSGELFF.

The V gene is TRBV10-2, the J gene TRBJ1-1; D unresolved. The germline gives CDR1 WSHSY, CDR2 SAAADI. The CDR3 consists of 13 residues. V was trimmed by 3 bases and J by 0 bases, leaving 5 bases between them. The CDR3 reads CASSERMNTEAFF. In DNA form, the CDR3 reads TGCGCCAGCAGTGAACGGATGAACACTGAAGCTTTCTTT.

This clone was counted only a few times. This chain uses TRBV27 with TRBJ1-5; 10 bases line up with TRBD1. Unmatched junction bases numbered 6, after V lost 6 bases and J lost 1 base. CDR1 is MNHEY, CDR2 SMNVEV, per germline (reference sequence). This CDR3 has 16 amino acids. CDR3 region: CASSLRQGASNQPQHF. The CDR3 coding sequence is TGTGCCAGCAGCCTTAGACAGGGGGCCAGCAATCAGCCCCAGCATTTT.

This clone was detected once. This chain connects TRBV28 to TRBJ2-1, with 7 bases fitting TRBD2. Unmatched junction bases numbered 14, after V lost 3 bases and J lost 9 bases. Germline lookup yields CDR1 MDHEN and CDR2 SYDVKM. The length of the CDR3 is 16 residues. CDR3 sequence reads: CASSFPRMGGPIEQFF. As DNA, the CDR3 is TGTGCCAGCAGTTTCCCTAGGATGGGAGGGCCGATTGAGCAGTTCTTC. The full variable domain, in which reference TRBV28 and TRBJ2-1 provide the parts outside the CDR3, is DVKVTQSSRYLVKRTGEKVFLECVQDMDHENMFWYRQDPGLGLRLIYFSYDVKMKEKGDIPEGYSVSREKKERFSLILESASTNQTSMYLCASSFPRMGGPIEQFFGPGTRLTVL.

V is TRBV28 and J is TRBJ2-5; 7 bases agree with TRBD2. Per germline, CDR1 MDHEN and CDR2 SYDVKM. The CDR3 runs to 15 residues. With 3 bases clipped from V and 3 bases from J, the junction kept 7 bases outside the gene matches. The CDR3 loop reads CASSFLRAGEETQYF. In nucleotides, the CDR3 is TGTGCCAGCAGTTTCCTGAGGGCGGGGGAAGAGACCCAGTACTTC.

The chain employs TRBV29-1 and TRBJ2-7; no definite D call. This CDR3 is built from 13 residues. The V end was cut by 1 base, the J end by 3 bases, with 10 bases between. Germline CDR1 reads SQVTM; CDR2 reads ANQGSEA. This chain's CDR3 is CSVEGAGLYEQYF. For the CDR3, the DNA is TGCAGCGTTGAAGGGGCAGGTCTCTACGAGCAGTACTTC.

The genes are TRBV5-1 and TRBJ2-7; D ambiguous. Trimming shortened V by 2 bases and J by 2 bases, and 14 bases separated the two germline ends. CDR1 and CDR2 from the germline V gene are SGHRS and YFSETQ. The CDR3 has 15 amino acids. As DNA, the CDR3 is TGCGCCAGCAGCTTCGAGTCTGATTTCACCTACGAGCAGTACTTC. This gives the protein CASSFESDFTYEQYF.

The chain combines TRBV27 with TRBJ2-5, with D possibly being TRBD1 or TRBD2 (5 bases each). Looked up from germline, CDR1 is MNHEY and CDR2 is SMNVEV (reference sequence). Between the trimmed V and J ends, which lost 1 base and 1 base, there was a span of 10 bases. The CDR3 extends over 15 amino acids. The CDR3 reads CASSLWGSLQETQYF. The CDR3 nucleotides read TGTGCCAGCAGTTTATGGGGGTCCCTCCAAGAGACCCAGTACTTC.

V is TRBV6-5 and J is TRBJ1-5; TRBD1 matches 8 bases. Germline V gives CDR1 MNHEY, CDR2 SVGAGI. V shed 5 bases, J shed 4 bases, and the junction held 4 bases outside the gene matches. This CDR3 comprises 14 residues. The CDR3 reads CASSQTGANQPQHF. The CDR3 nucleotides are TGTGCCAGCAGTCAGACAGGGGCGAATCAGCCCCAGCATTTT.

The chain uses TRBV4-2 and TRBJ2-2; the D is unclear. The CDR3 extends over 15 amino acids. Germline CDR1 is LGHNA and CDR2 is YNFKEQ. The V gene lost 0 bases and the J gene lost 0 bases, with 5 bases spanning the gap. Here the CDR3 DNA reads TGTGCCAGCAGCCAAGATACGACGAACACCGGGGAGCTGTTTTTT. Its protein product is CASSQDTTNTGELFF.

Here the CDR3 DNA reads TGTGCCAGCAGCTTAGTAGCGGGGGGGCCAAGGAAAAACATTCAGTACTTC. Amino acids: CASSLVAGGPRKNIQYF. This chain connects TRBV7-2 to TRBJ2-4, with TRBD2 identical over 11 bases. The CDR3 is 17 amino acids. With V trimmed by 1 base and J by 4 bases, 6 bases remained unmatched. Germline V lookup: CDR1 SGHTA, CDR2 FQGNSA.

This clone was seen only a few times. V usage is TRBV6-5 and J usage is TRBJ2-7, with a possible D match to TRBD1 (5 bases). Trimming removed 1 base from V and 3 bases from J, with 10 bases in between. In germline, CDR1 is MNHEY, CDR2 SVGAGI. The CDR3 sequence is 14 residues long. The DNA for the CDR3 is TGTGCCAGCAGTTACTTCAAGCAGGGCTACGAGCAGTACTTC. Translated: CASSYFKQGYEQYF.

The chain links TRBV13 to TRBJ2-7; the match to TRBD1 covers 9 bases. V was pared by 5 bases and J by 3 bases, with 5 bases of the junction left unmatched. The length of the CDR3 is 14 residues. In germline, CDR1 is PRHDT, CDR2 FYEKMQ (reference sequence). The chain's CDR3 is CASSQGQGDYEQYF. The CDR3 coding sequence is TGTGCCAGCAGCCAGGGACAGGGCGACTACGAGCAGTACTTC. The full variable domain, rest sourced from reference TRBV13 and TRBJ2-7, is AAGVIQSPRHLIKEKRETATLKCYPIPRHDTVYWYQQGPGQDPQFLISFYEKMQSDKGSIPDRFSAQQFSDYHSELNMSSLELGDSALYFCASSQGQGDYEQYFGPGTRLTVT.

The V gene is TRBV19, the J gene TRBJ1-5; TRBD1 might be the D (6 bases). The CDR3 runs 16 residues. Germline V gene lookup returns CDR1 LNHDA and CDR2 SQIVND (reference sequence). V shed 4 bases and J shed 5 bases, with 18 bases lying between them. DNA of the CDR3: TGTGCCAGTAGTAAATATTCCCAGGGGTCCGATCAGCCCCAGCATTTT. It translates to CASSKYSQGSDQPQHF.

V usage is TRBV11-3 and J usage is TRBJ2-3; TRBD2 matches at 8 bases. CDR3 size: 15 residues. The germline gives CDR1 SGHNT, CDR2 YENEEA. The V gene end was trimmed by 1 base and the J gene end by 3 bases; junction bases not matched to a gene: 3. CDR3: CASSLAGGPTDTQYF. The CDR3 nucleotides are TGTGCCAGCAGCTTAGCGGGGGGGCCTACAGATACGCAGTATTTT.

The rearrangement uses TRBV19 and TRBJ1-5; D call uncertain. The germline gives CDR1 LNHDA, CDR2 SQIVND (reference sequence). V was shortened by 5 bases and J by 6 bases, with 14 bases between the two germline ends. This CDR3 has 14 amino acids. This CDR3 reads CASSPGARGQPQHF. The CDR3, as DNA: TGTGCCAGTAGTCCGGGCGCCCGGGGTCAGCCCCAGCATTTT.

The rearrangement links TRBV9 to TRBJ2-5, with D possibly called TRBD1 or TRBD2 (5 bases each). Trimming cost V 1 base and J 3 bases, with 10 bases left between them. The length of the CDR3 is 14 residues. CDR1 SGDLS and CDR2 YYNGEE come from the germline V gene. CDR3 in DNA: TGTGCCAGCAGCGTAAGTGTGGGGGAAGAGACCCAGTACTTC. The encoded protein is CASSVSVGEETQYF.

The rearrangement links TRBV9 to TRBJ2-1, with a tentative D call TRBD1 (6 bases). Germline V CDR1 and CDR2: SGDLS, YYNGEE. This CDR3 contains 15 residues. V lost 0 bases, J lost 8 bases, and 15 bases lay in between. The CDR3 coding sequence is TGTGCCAGCAGCGTAGGGTCAGGGGTCGCCGATGAGCAGTTCTTC. Protein: CASSVGSGVADEQFF.

V and J are TRBV7-2 and TRBJ2-7; maybe TRBD2 (6 bases). Germline V gene lookup returns CDR1 SGHTA and CDR2 FQGNSA. CDR3 size: 13 residues. V gave up 2 bases and J gave up 3 bases, with 8 bases separating them. The CDR3 is CASSLNSGYEQYF. The CDR3, as DNA: TGTGCCAGCAGCTTAAATAGCGGCTACGAGCAGTACTTC.

The gene calls are TRBV6-5 and TRBJ1-2; TRBD1 might be the D (5 bases). V gave up 6 bases and J gave up 3 bases, with 14 bases separating them. Germline assignment: CDR1 MNHEY and CDR2 SVGAGI. The CDR3 spans 14 residues. CDR3 protein: CASRVGGDHYGYTF. The DNA of the CDR3 is TGTGCCAGCAGGGTGGGGGGGGATCACTATGGCTACACCTTC.

The V call is TRBV4-2, the J call TRBJ2-7; a possible D gene is TRBD1 (5 bases). V lost 0 bases to trimming and J lost 4 bases, with 13 bases between them. The CDR3 has 15 residues. Germline V gene lookup returns CDR1 LGHNA and CDR2 YNFKEQ. CDR3 protein: CASSQEDGAGYEQYF. In nucleotides, the CDR3 is TGTGCCAGCAGCCAAGAAGATGGGGCCGGGTACGAGCAGTACTTC.